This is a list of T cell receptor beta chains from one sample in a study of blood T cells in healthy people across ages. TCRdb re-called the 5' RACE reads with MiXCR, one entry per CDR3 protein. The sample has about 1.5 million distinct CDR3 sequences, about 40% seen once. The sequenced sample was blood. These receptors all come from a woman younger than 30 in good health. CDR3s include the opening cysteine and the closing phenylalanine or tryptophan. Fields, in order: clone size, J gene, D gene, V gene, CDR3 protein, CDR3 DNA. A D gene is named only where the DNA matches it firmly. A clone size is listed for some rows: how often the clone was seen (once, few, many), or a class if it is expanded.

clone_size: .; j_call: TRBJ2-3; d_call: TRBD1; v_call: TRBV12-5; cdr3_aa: CASGSDRARTQYF; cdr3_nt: TGTGCTAGTGGTTCGGACAGGGCCCGAACGCAGTATTTT
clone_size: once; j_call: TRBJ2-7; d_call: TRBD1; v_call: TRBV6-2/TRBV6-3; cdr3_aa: CASSFGQGKYF; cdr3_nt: TGTGCCAGCAGTTTCGGACAGGGGAAGTACTTC
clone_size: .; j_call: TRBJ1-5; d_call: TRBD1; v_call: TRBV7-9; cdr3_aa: CAGSPGQGSNQPQHF; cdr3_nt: TGTGCCGGCAGCCCCGGACAGGGAAGCAATCAGCCCCAGCATTTT
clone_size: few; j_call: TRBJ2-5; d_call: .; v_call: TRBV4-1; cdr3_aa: CASTQSAGEQETQYF; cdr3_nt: TGCGCCAGTACCCAATCTGCAGGGGAGCAAGAGACCCAGTACTTC
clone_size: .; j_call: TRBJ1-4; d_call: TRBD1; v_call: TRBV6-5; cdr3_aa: CASSSGTGPEKLFF; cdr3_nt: TGTGCCAGCAGTTCCGGGACAGGGCCTGAAAAACTGTTTTTT
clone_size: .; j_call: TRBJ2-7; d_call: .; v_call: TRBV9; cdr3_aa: CARLGKGYEQYF; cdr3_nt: TGTGCCAGGTTGGGGAAGGGTTACGAGCAGTACTTC
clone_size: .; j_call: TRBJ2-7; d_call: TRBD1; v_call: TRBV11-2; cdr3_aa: CASSPPGTVYEQYF; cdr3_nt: TGTGCCAGCAGCCCACCCGGGACAGTCTACGAGCAGTACTTC
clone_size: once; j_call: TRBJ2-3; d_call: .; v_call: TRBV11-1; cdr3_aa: CAGSLAGSTDTQYF; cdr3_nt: TGTGCCGGCAGCTTAGCAGGGAGCACAGATACGCAGTATTTT
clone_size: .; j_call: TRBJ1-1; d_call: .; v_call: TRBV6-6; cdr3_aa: CASSLPLQDRIEAFF; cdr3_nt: TGTGCCAGCAGCCTCCCCCTACAGGACCGTATTGAAGCTTTCTTT
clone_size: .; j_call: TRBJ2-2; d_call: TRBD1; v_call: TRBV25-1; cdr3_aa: CASAGTGGPGELFF; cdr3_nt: TGTGCCAGCGCTGGGACAGGGGGTCCCGGGGAGCTGTTTTTT
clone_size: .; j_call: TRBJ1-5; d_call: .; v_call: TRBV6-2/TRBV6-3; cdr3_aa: CTSTTGPLGQPQHF; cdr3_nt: TGTACCAGCACGACGGGACCCCTTGGGCAGCCCCAGCATTTT
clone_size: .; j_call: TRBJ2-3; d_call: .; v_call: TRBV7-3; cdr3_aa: CASSVFSTDTQYF; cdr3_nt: TGTGCCAGCAGCGTCTTCAGCACAGATACGCAGTATTTT
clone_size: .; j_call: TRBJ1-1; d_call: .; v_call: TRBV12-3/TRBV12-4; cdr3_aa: CASRLGGLGTEAFF; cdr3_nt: TGTGCCAGCAGGTTGGGGGGACTGGGCACTGAAGCTTTCTTT
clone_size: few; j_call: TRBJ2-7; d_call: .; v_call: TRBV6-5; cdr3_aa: CASRGPGGEQYF; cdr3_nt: TGTGCCAGCCGCGGCCCCGGGGGCGAGCAGTACTTC
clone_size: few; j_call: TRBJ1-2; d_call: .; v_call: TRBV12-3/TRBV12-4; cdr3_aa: CASSFSGRIYGYTF; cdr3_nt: TGTGCCAGCAGTTTTTCGGGACGGATCTATGGCTACACCTTC